The T cell receptor beta chain under discussion was sequenced for a study of regulatory T cells in long-lasting Graves disease. Study-level information: Patients with persistent Graves' disease had over 5 years of antithyroid drugs and persistent TSH receptor antibodies.

Assembly of TCR beta libraries relied on iRepertoire HTBI primers together with Arm-PCR of CDR3 regions. As processed by the authors: Across all samples, approximately 64 TRBV segments and 14 TRBJ segments were identified. TCRdb used MiXCR to reprocess the multiplex PCR reads, holding one entry per CDR3 protein. These V and J calls are TCRdb output, not the study's own analysis. Among about 470,000 distinct CDR3 sequences listed, 20% to 25% were seen once. With respect to this clonotype: Its antigen is unidentified.

Time point defined: persistent/refractory GD, antithyroid drugs over 5 years with positive TRAb. RNA extracted from PBMCs served as the sequencing template. Germline CDR1 is SGHDT and CDR2 is YYEEEE. The CDR3 loop spans 16 amino acids. The germline V and J ends were trimmed by 2 bases and 3 bases, with 18 bases remaining between them. The study, taken as a whole, reports: Preferential use of TRBV28, TRBJ1-2 and TRBJ2-5 was seen in persistent disease. Patients whose Graves' disease persisted exhibited lower TCR diversity than those newly diagnosed.

Sequenced here: peripheral blood mononuclear cells (PBMCs), sampled when the disease was refractory, from a patient treated with antithyroid drugs. The V call is TRBV5-6, the J call TRBJ2-7; D is uncertain. This clonotype was sampled from a female donor with Graves disease. CDR3 protein: CASSFSRVQTLYEQYF. Written as DNA, the CDR3 is TGTGCCAGCAGCTTTTCCCGGGTCCAAACTCTCTACGAGCAGTACTTC.